These 9 T cell receptor beta chains were all obtained from the same sample, sequenced in a study of T cells expressing NK-cell markers. From the 5' RACE reads, TCRdb lists one entry per CDR3 protein and no DNA. This sample's clone table lists a few hundred thousand distinct CDR3 sequences. Sequencing was done on a sample of blood T cells: a sorted CD56 or NKG2C T cell subset, CD4+ or CD8+ T cells, or bulk PBMC T cells (not recorded which). The receptor source for this set is a man between 18 and 69 years old in good health.

J is TRBJ2-7 and V is TRBV6-1; TCRdb's assignment of TRBD2 cannot be checked, as there is no DNA. This CDR3 is 15 amino acids long. Germline V CDR1 and CDR2: MNHNS, SASEGT. The chain's CDR3 is CASRSLAGGRYEQYF.

The chain uses TRBV7-6 and TRBJ1-1; TCRdb gives TRBD1 as the D gene, but with no DNA this cannot be confirmed. CDR1 and CDR2 (germline): SGHVS, FNYEAQ. The CDR3 contains 15 residues. The CDR3 region is CASSLDRVENTEAFF. Together with reference TRBV7-6 and TRBJ1-1, the CDR3 gives the full variable domain: GAGVSQSPRYKVTKRGQDVALRCDPISGHVSLYWYRQALGQGPEFLTYFNYEAQQDKSGLPNDRFSAERPEGSISTLTIQRTEQRDSAMYRCASSLDRVENTEAFFGQGTRLTVV.

V is TRBV19 and J is TRBJ1-1; TCRdb names TRBD1, which stays unverified in the absence of DNA. This CDR3 contains 18 residues. Germline CDR1 reads LNHDA; CDR2 reads SQIVND (reference sequence). The CDR3 loop is CASRKFPYEDRSNTEAFF.

The rearrangement joins TRBV4-1 to TRBJ2-1; TCRdb outputs TRBD1, but without DNA this stays unchecked. There are 15 residues in the CDR3. From germline, CDR1 is MGHRA and CDR2 YSYEKL. Here the CDR3 reads CASSQAPQGGNEQFF.

The V gene is TRBV25-1, the J gene TRBJ2-7. CDR1 is MGHDK and CDR2 is SYGVNS in the germline V gene. The CDR3 covers 12 residues. CDR3 amino acids: CASSDRFYEQYF.

The V gene is TRBV12-3 or TRBV12-4, the J gene TRBJ2-7; TCRdb picks TRBD2, but there is no DNA to check that call. The CDR3 totals 15 residues. The CDR3 loop is CASTRGTSGSYEQYF.

This chain uses TRBV12-3 or TRBV12-4 with TRBJ2-7. The CDR3 extends over 13 amino acids. The CDR3 here is CASSWGGSYEQYF.

The genes are TRBV19 and TRBJ1-4. Per germline, CDR1 LNHDA and CDR2 SQIVND (reference sequence). The CDR3 spans 16 residues. CDR3 residues: CASKGPTRGQYEKLFF. Complete variable domain (other parts from reference TRBV19 and TRBJ1-4): DGGITQSPKYLFRKEGQNVTLSCEQNLNHDAMYWYRQDPGQGLRLIYYSQIVNDFQKGDIAEGYSVSREKKESFPLTVTSAQKNPTAFYLCASKGPTRGQYEKLFFGSGTQLSVL.

J is TRBJ2-1 and V is TRBV6-1; as DNA is missing, the TRBD1 call by TCRdb cannot be tested. The CDR3 extends over 17 amino acids. Germline loops: CDR1 MNHNS, CDR2 SASEGT. Here the CDR3 reads CASSEAPGQSSYNEQFF.